The sequence of this TCR beta chain was determined in a study of post-analysis software for immune sequencing data. Study-level background: The courses of disease that were included comprised relapsing-remitting, secondary progressive and progressive-relapsing multiple sclerosis.

TCR beta cDNA libraries had unique molecular identifiers. TCRdb reprocessed the PCR reads via MiXCR and lists one record per CDR3 protein. This table has 430,000 or so distinct CDR3 sequences, approximately 38% appearing once. CDR1 is SGHTA and CDR2 is FQGNSA in the germline V gene. Trimming cost V 4 bases and J 4 bases, with 11 bases left between them. This CDR3 region has 13 residues. The sample holds a few counts of this clonotype. Its target is unknown. Regarding the study as a whole: There was significantly lower normalized Chao1 diversity in multiple sclerosis patients than in controls. Same-batch preparations were strongly co-clustered by F measure. Elevated frequency relative to controls characterized roughly five TRBV segments in patients, TRBV5-6, TRBV5-1 and TRBV20-1 among them.

The sequence came from a girl aged 2 to 9 with multiple sclerosis. The specimen sequenced was blood. V is TRBV7-2 and J is TRBJ2-7; D is ambiguous. The CDR3 loop reads CASSSNHRYEQYF. As DNA, the CDR3 is TGTGCCAGCAGCTCAAATCACCGGTACGAGCAGTACTTC.